A single sample is the source of the 17 T cell receptor beta chains below, sequenced in a study of STAT5B mutations in CD4+ large granular lymphocyte leukemia. Generated by immunoSEQ multiplex PCR, the TCRdb table keeps only in-frame clones and is missing some. The repertoire includes tens of thousands of clones, about 80% of them detected once, and less than 5% sits in the top ten. The sample taken for sequencing was CD4+ T cells from blood buffy coats. The source of these receptors is a human donor in good health.

This chain joins TRBV5-4 and TRBJ2-7, with a weak D call TRBD1 (6 bases). V was pared by 0 bases and J by 2 bases, with 12 bases between. The CDR3 length is 15 residues. The germline V gene encodes CDR1 SGHNT and CDR2 YYREEE (reference sequence). CDR3 sequence (DNA): TGTGCCAGCAGCTTGGACAGGGCGGCCCCCTACGAGCAGTACTTC. This codes for CASSLDRAAPYEQYF. The complete variable domain, with remaining parts taken from reference TRBV5-4 and TRBJ2-7, reads ETGVTQSPTHLIKTRGQQVTLRCSSQSGHNTVSWYQQALGQGPQFIFQYYREEENGRGNFPPRFSGLQFPNYSSELNVNALELDDSALYLCASSLDRAAPYEQYFGPGTRLTVT.

This clone has only one observation. The V and J genes are TRBV29-1 and TRBJ2-1, with 9 nucleotides matching TRBD2. V lost 6 bases and J lost 10; bases outside the gene matches: 10. This CDR3 has 13 residues. The germline V gene has CDR1 SQVTM and CDR2 ANQGSEA. In nucleotides, the CDR3 is TGCAGCGTGGTGCTGCCGGGACTAGCCGAGCAGTTCTTC. Its translation is CSVVLPGLAEQFF.

This clone appeared a few times. This chain connects TRBV10-1 to TRBJ2-7; D is unresolved. CDR3 length: 11 residues. Per the germline V gene, CDR1 is WNHNN and CDR2 is SYGVQD (reference sequence). V lost 6 bases to trimming and J lost 4 bases, with 7 bases between them. CDR3 protein: CASSEDYEQYF. The CDR3, as DNA: TGCGCCAGCAGCGAAGATTACGAGCAGTACTTC.

The chain employs TRBV10-3 and TRBJ2-1; D not resolved. This CDR3 is 13 amino acids long. Germline assignment: CDR1 ENHRY and CDR2 SYGVKD. The V and J ends lost 2 bases and 7 bases respectively, with 9 bases between them. CDR3 sequence reads: CAISEVNGNEQFF. DNA for the CDR3: TGTGCCATCAGTGAGGTTAACGGGAATGAGCAGTTCTTC.

The chain employs TRBV7-2 and TRBJ2-7; D assignment may be TRBD1 or TRBD2 (5 bases each). The germline V gene encodes CDR1 SGHTA and CDR2 FQGNSA. V was pared by 5 bases and J by 12 bases, with 14 bases between. This CDR3 has 11 residues. DNA for the CDR3: TGTGCCAGCAGCGCTACCGGGACCTCGTACTTC. This gives the protein CASSATGTSYF.

The chain employs TRBV6-5 and TRBJ2-7; D uncertain. This CDR3 is built from 11 residues. Germline assignment: CDR1 MNHEY and CDR2 SVGAGI. V gave up 8 bases and J gave up 7 bases, with 12 bases separating them. CDR3 in DNA: TGTGCCAGCGAATTAGTTGGGGAGCAGTACTTC. It encodes CASELVGEQYF.

The chain recombines TRBV4-1 with TRBJ2-7, with TRBD2 identical over 9 bases. Trimming removed 2 bases from V and 4 bases from J; junction bases left unmatched: 6. CDR3 length equals 15 residues. The germline gives CDR1 MGHRA, CDR2 YSYEKL. CDR3 nucleotides: TGCGCCAGCAGCCAACCAGGGAGCGGGAGGTACGAGCAGTACTTC. Protein sequence: CASSQPGSGRYEQYF.

The V gene is TRBV5-1, the J gene TRBJ2-1; D possibly corresponds to TRBD1 (6 bases). The V gene lost 1 base and the J gene lost 7 bases, with 15 bases spanning the gap. Germline assignment: CDR1 SGHRS and CDR2 YFSETQ. The CDR3 sequence is 15 residues long. The CDR3 DNA follows: TGCGCCAGCAGCTTGCCCAGGGGCCCCTCGAATGAGCAGTTCTTC. Translation: CASSLPRGPSNEQFF.

This chain joins TRBV11-2 and TRBJ1-1; no firm D call. The V gene lost 5 bases and the J gene lost 2 bases, with 12 bases spanning the gap. The CDR3 runs to 14 residues. CDR1 is SGHAT, CDR2 FQNNGV, per germline. CDR3 nucleotide sequence: TGTGCCAGCAGCCCCAGCGGTGTAAACACTGAAGCTTTCTTT. Its translation: CASSPSGVNTEAFF.

This sequence joins TRBV15 and TRBJ2-6; maybe TRBD1 (8 bases). V was shortened by 1 base and J by 1 base, with 14 bases between the two germline ends. Germline V gives CDR1 LNHNV, CDR2 YYDKDF (reference sequence). CDR3 length equals 18 residues. The CDR3 sequence is CATSRGTGGGSGANVLTF. In DNA, the CDR3 is TGTGCCACCAGCAGAGGCACAGGGGGGGGGTCTGGGGCCAACGTCCTGACTTTC.

The sample holds a few counts of this clone. The rearrangement uses TRBV7-6 and TRBJ2-3, with 11 bases lining up with TRBD2. CDR1 is SGHVS and CDR2 is FNYEAQ in the germline V gene. CDR3 length: 17 amino acids. The J segment lost 3 bases and the V segment lost 5 bases, leaving 10 bases of the junction unmatched. In DNA form, the CDR3 reads TGTGCCAGCAGCCCCGGACTAGCGGGTTTAGGGACAGATACGCAGTATTTT. This encodes CASSPGLAGLGTDTQYF.

The V gene is TRBV7-6, the J gene TRBJ1-1; D is unresolved. The CDR3 contains 14 residues. In germline, CDR1 is SGHVS, CDR2 FNYEAQ. V lost 5 bases to trimming and J lost 1 base, with 11 bases between them. In nucleotides, the CDR3 is TGTGCCAGCAGCCCGACGAGGGAGAACACTGAAGCTTTCTTT. Amino acid sequence: CASSPTRENTEAFF.

The count of this clone is one. The chain employs TRBV2 and TRBJ2-5, with TRBD1 matching over 7 bases. CDR3 length: 12 residues. Germline CDR1 reads SNHLY; CDR2 reads FYNNEI. The V gene end was trimmed by 6 bases and the J gene end by 4 bases; junction bases not matched to a gene: 2. DNA of the CDR3: TGTGCCAGCAGCCACAGGGGAGAGACCCAGTACTTC. This gives the protein CASSHRGETQYF.

This chain connects TRBV5-8 to TRBJ1-2; D is unclear. The CDR3 extends over 15 amino acids. V was trimmed by 0 bases and J by 3 bases, leaving 12 bases between them. Germline V gene data show CDR1 as SGHTS and CDR2 as YDEGEE. CDR3 coding DNA: TGTGCCAGCAGCTTGGCCCCCGACCCTTACTATGGCTACACCTTC. This gives the protein CASSLAPDPYYGYTF.

The V and J genes are TRBV11-2 and TRBJ2-2; unclear D gene. Trimming stripped 4 bases from V and 11 bases from J, with 11 bases between. Germline-derived CDR1 and CDR2 are SGHAT and FQNNGV. The CDR3 totals 12 residues. The CDR3 protein is CASSSNNPELFF. The DNA of the CDR3 is TGTGCCAGCAGCTCCAACAATCCCGAGCTGTTTTTT.

V and J are TRBV6-5 and TRBJ2-5; 13 nucleotides line up with TRBD2. From germline, CDR1 is MNHEY and CDR2 SVGAGI. V gave up 6 bases and J gave up 4 bases; unmatched junction bases: 5. CDR3 length equals 15 residues. Written as DNA, the CDR3 is TGTGCCAGCAGAAGACTAGCGGGAGGAACAGAGACCCAGTACTTC. It encodes CASRRLAGGTETQYF.

This chain links TRBV27 with TRBJ2-2; D gene unclear. This CDR3 comprises 15 residues. The germline V gene has CDR1 MNHEY and CDR2 SMNVEV (reference sequence). V was cut by 4 bases and J by 3 bases, with 12 bases left in between. The CDR3 loop is CASSSRRADTGELFF. The CDR3 DNA reads TGTGCCAGCAGTTCTCGACGAGCCGACACCGGGGAGCTGTTTTTT.